This T cell receptor beta chain was sequenced in a study of cytomegalovirus exposure and HLA in healthy donors. Looking at the study overall: The same platform used for the 666 first-cohort repertoires was also used for the 120 or so validation repertoires, as a later analysis reported. Study results and limitations: The CMV antigen specificity of a few CMV-associated chains was confirmed through in vitro analysis.

After removal of 6 bases from V and 6 bases from J, the junction contained 11 bases not matched to a gene. The germline V gene has CDR1 MNHNS and CDR2 SASEGT. The CDR3 totals 15 residues. TCRdb keeps only in-frame clones here, not all; method: immunoSEQ multiplex PCR. The top ten clones hold around 1.3% of a sample with 100,000 to 150,000 clones, 85% to 90% of them seen once. Points on this clone: What it recognizes is unknown.

The origin of this receptor is a woman between 18 and 29 years old in good health and CMV-seronegative. V and J are TRBV6-1 and TRBJ1-1, with 9 nucleotides matching TRBD1. Sequenced input: PBMCs. Here the CDR3 DNA reads TGTGCCAGCAGAGAAAGAGGACAGGGGTTCCCTGAAGCTTTCTTT. Its protein is CASRERGQGFPEAFF.